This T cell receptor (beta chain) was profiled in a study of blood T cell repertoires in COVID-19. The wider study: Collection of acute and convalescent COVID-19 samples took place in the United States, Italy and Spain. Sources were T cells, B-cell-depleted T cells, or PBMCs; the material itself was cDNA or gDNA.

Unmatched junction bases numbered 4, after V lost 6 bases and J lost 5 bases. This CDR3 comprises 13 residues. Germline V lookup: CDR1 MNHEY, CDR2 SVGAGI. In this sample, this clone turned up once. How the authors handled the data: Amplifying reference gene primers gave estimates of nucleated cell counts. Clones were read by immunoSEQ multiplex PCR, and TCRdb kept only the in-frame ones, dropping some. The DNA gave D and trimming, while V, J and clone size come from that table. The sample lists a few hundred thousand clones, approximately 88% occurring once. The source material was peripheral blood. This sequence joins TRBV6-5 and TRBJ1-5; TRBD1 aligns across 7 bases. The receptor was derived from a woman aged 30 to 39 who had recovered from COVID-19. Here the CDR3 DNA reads TGTGCCAGCAGCGGGACAGATCATCAGCCCCAGCATTTT. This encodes CASSGTDHQPQHF.